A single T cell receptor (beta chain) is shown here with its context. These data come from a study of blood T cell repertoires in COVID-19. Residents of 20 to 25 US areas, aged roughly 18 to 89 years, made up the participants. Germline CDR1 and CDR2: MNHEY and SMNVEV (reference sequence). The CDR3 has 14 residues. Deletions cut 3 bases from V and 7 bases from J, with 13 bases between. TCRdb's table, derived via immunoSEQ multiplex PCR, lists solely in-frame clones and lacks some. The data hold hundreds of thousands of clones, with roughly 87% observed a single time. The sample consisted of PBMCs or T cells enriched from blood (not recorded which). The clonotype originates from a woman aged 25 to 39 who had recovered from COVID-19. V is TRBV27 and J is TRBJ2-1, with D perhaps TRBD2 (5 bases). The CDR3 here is CASSFKLASNEQFF. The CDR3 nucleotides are TGTGCCAGCAGTTTCAAGCTAGCTTCTAATGAGCAGTTCTTC.